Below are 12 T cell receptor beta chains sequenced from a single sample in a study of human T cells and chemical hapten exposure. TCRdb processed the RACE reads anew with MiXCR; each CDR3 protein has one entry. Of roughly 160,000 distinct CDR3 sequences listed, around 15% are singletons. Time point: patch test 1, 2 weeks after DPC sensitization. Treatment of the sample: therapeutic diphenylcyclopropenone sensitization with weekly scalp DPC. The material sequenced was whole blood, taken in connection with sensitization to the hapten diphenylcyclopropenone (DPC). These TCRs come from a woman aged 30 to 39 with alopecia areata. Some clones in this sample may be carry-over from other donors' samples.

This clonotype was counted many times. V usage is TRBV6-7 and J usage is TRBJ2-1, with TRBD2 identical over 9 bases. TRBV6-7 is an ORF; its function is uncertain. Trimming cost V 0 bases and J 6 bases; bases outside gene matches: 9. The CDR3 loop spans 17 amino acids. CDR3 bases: TGTGCCAGCAGTTACTCGAAAAGCGGGAGGCACGGCAATGAGCAGTTCTTC. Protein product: CASSYSKSGRHGNEQFF.

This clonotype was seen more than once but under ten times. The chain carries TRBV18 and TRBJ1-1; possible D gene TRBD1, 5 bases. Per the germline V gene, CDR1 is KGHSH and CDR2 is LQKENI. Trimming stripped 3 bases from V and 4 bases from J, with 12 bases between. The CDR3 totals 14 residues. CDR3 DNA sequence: TGTGCCAGCTCACCCCCAGGGCCAGGCACTGAAGCTTTCTTT. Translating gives CASSPPGPGTEAFF.

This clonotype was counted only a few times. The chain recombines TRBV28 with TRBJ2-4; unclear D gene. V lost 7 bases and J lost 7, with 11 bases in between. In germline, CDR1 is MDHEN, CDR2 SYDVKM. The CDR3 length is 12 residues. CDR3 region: CASTDPGNIQYF. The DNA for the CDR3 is TGTGCCAGCACCGATCCCGGGAACATTCAGTACTTC.

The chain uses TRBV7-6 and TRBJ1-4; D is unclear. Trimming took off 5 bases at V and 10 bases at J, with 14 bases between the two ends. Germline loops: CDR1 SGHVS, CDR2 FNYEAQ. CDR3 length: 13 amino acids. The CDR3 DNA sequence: TGTGCCAGCAGCGCAAAGGAGGGCGCAAAACTGTTTTTT. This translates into CASSAKEGAKLFF.

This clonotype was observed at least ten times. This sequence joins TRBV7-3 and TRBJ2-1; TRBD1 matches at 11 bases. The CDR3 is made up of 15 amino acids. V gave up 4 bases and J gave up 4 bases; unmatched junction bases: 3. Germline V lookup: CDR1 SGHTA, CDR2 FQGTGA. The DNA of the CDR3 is TGTGCCAGCAGCTCGGGACAGGGGGGATACAATGAGCAGTTCTTC. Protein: CASSSGQGGYNEQFF. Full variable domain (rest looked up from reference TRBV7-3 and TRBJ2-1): GAGVSQTPSNKVTEKGKYVELRCDPISGHTALYWYRQSLGQGPEFLIYFQGTGAADDSGLPNDRFFAVRPEGSVSTLKIQRTERGDSAVYLCASSSGQGGYNEQFFGPGTRLTVL.

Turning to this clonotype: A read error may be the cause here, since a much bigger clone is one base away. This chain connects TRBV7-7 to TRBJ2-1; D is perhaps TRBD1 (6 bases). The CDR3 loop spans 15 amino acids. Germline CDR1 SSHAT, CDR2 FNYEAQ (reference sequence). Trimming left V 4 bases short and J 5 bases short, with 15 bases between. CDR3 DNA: TGTGCCAGCAGCTCAGGGGCAGGTTTGCACAATGAGCAGTTCTTC. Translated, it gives CASSSGAGLHNEQFF.

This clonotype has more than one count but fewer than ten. The CDR3 sequence is CASSLARITDTQYF. In DNA form, the CDR3 reads TGTGCCAGCAGCTTGGCACGGATCACAGATACGCAGTATTTT. The chain has TRBV5-5 and TRBJ2-3, with D unclear. V was clipped by 0 bases and J by 2 bases, with 7 bases between them. CDR1 is SGHKS and CDR2 is YYEKEE in the germline V gene (reference sequence). There are 14 residues in the CDR3.

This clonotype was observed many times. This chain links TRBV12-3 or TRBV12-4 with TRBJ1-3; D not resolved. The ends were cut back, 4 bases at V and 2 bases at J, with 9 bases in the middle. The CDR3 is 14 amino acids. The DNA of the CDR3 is TGTGCCAGCAGTTCCTGGACTACTGGAAACACCATATATTTT. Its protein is CASSSWTTGNTIYF.

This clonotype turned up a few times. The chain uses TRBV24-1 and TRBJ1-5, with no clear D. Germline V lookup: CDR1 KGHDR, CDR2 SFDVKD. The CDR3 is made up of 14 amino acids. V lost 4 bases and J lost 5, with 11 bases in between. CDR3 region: CATSEPGFHQPQHF. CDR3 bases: TGTGCCACCAGTGAGCCGGGGTTCCATCAGCCCCAGCATTTT.

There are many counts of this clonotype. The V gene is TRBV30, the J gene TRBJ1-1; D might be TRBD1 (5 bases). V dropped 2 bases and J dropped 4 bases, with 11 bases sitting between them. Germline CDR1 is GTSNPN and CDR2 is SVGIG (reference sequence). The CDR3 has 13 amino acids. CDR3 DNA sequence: TGTGCCTGGAGTACGGGGAGGGGCACTGAAGCTTTCTTT. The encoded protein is CAWSTGRGTEAFF.

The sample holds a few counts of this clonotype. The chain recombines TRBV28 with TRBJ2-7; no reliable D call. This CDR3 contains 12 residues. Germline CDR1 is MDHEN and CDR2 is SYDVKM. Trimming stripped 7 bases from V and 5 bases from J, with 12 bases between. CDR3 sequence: CASNADVDEQYF. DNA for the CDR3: TGTGCCAGCAATGCGGACGTGGACGAGCAGTACTTC.

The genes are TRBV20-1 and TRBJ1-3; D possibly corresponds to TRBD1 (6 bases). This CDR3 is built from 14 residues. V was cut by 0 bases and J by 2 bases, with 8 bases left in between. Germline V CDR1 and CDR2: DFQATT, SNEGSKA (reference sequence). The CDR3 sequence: CSARDTGPGNTIYF. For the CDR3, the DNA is TGCAGTGCTAGAGATACAGGGCCTGGAAACACCATATATTTT.